Sequencing of this TCR beta chain was carried out in a study of response to subunit inactivated influenza vaccine (dated 2018 in TCRdb). Some background on the complete study: The study used deep quantitative T cell receptor repertoire profiling to track responses to a trivalent subunit inactivated influenza vaccine. On the study overall, not on this receptor specifically: The authors proposed that each seasonal influenza vaccination may bring in only a limited number of new T cells.

The library was obtained by RT-PCR. This sample was sequenced with an Illumina HiSeq 2500. TCRdb handled the public reads itself, with Q25 trimming in fastp and clone calling in MiXCR, and kept productive beta chains. Identical CDR3 protein sequences are pooled into one entry, listed with their most common genes and DNA. This sample is represented by hundreds of thousands of distinct CDR3 sequences; approximately 14% of them were singletons. The ten largest clones capture 11% of the sample. V and J lose 4 bases and 0 bases, and a span of 7 bases separates them. The germline V gene supplies CDR1 SQVTM and CDR2 ANQGSEA. The CDR3 spans 14 residues, from the cysteine through the phenylalanine. Only the CDR3 portion is preserved as DNA: 42 bases, with reading frame beginning at the first base. For this clonotype: No cognate antigen has been identified for it. No quality values exist for individual bases; no much larger clone is one base distant.

The V and J genes are TRBV29-1 and TRBJ2-6, with the identity of the D gene unclear. Here the sequenced sample was PBMCs from blood, taken about 12 days after vaccination. This TCR derives from a man in his forties or fifties who received an inactivated influenza vaccine. Donor details come from another sample of the same person, matched by shared clones. The DNA is TGCAGCGTTGGGACGGTCTCTGGGGCCAACGTCCTGACTTTC. Translated, this gives CSVGTVSGANVLTF.